The 9 T cell receptor beta chains below come from one sample, sequenced in a study of CD8 T cells in ankylosing spondylitis. Which antigens these TCRs recognize remains unknown. Notes on the study in general: Within ankylosing spondylitis blood, a TCR beta motif made up of seven to nine highly homologous variants appeared to be characteristic.

Each CDR3 protein is one row after TCRdb ran MiXCR on the 5' RACE reads. The top ten clones hold approximately 29% of a sample with roughly 90,000 distinct CDR3 sequences, around 8.5% of them seen once. The sequenced sample consisted of blood, either unsorted or a sorted T cell fraction (not recorded which). The receptors come from a male donor with ankylosing spondylitis.

This clonotype was observed a handful of times. The V call is TRBV29-1, the J call TRBJ2-5, with 11 bases fitting TRBD1. V lost 6 bases, J lost 5 bases, and 5 bases stayed unmatched. CDR1 and CDR2 (germline): SQVTM, ANQGSEA. The CDR3 runs 13 residues. The CDR3 DNA reads TGCAGCGTGGGACAGGGGGAGGGGGAGACCCAGTACTTC. Protein product: CSVGQGEGETQYF.

This clonotype was seen a handful of times. The chain recombines TRBV27 with TRBJ1-1; 7 nucleotides agree with TRBD1. Per germline, CDR1 MNHEY and CDR2 SMNVEV (reference sequence). The junction had 4 bases not matched to a gene; V was cut back by 5 bases and J by 1 base. The CDR3 spans 14 residues. The CDR3 nucleotides are TGTGCCAGCAGTCCGGACAGGTGGAACACTGAAGCTTTCTTT. Translating it yields CASSPDRWNTEAFF.

This clonotype showed up just a few times. This chain joins TRBV2 and TRBJ2-1; D call uncertain. The CDR3 consists of 15 residues. Germline CDR1 SNHLY, CDR2 FYNNEI. V was clipped by 1 base and J by 8 bases, with 15 bases between them. The CDR3 is CASSEVVISADEQFF. The CDR3 nucleotides are TGTGCCAGCAGTGAAGTTGTCATCTCCGCGGATGAGCAGTTCTTC.

In its sample, this clonotype was seen many times. The chain carries TRBV11-2 and TRBJ2-5; maybe TRBD2 (5 bases). V lost 1 base and J 2 bases, leaving 11 bases between the germline ends. The CDR3 totals 15 residues. Germline lookup yields CDR1 SGHAT and CDR2 FQNNGV. This chain's CDR3 is CASSLGFSGQETQYF. In DNA, the CDR3 is TGTGCCAGCAGCTTAGGTTTTTCGGGACAAGAGACCCAGTACTTC.

The genes are TRBV6-1 and TRBJ2-3; D is unclear. This CDR3 is 15 amino acids long. Germline CDR1 MNHNS, CDR2 SASEGT. Trimming removed 8 bases at V and 1 base at J, with 16 bases between. In nucleotides, the CDR3 is TGTGCCAGCTCAGATTACCATGGGGGCACAGATACGCAGTATTTT. Translating it yields CASSDYHGGTDTQYF.

CDR3 nucleotide sequence: TGTGCCAGCAGTCTCGAGCGGGAGCGGGCAGATACGCAGTATTTT. This translates into CASSLERERADTQYF. The V call is TRBV27, the J call TRBJ2-3, with 8 bases that match TRBD2. J gave up 4 bases and V 5 bases, and 8 bases lay outside the gene matches. This CDR3 spans 15 amino acids. Germline V gives CDR1 MNHEY, CDR2 SMNVEV (reference sequence).

This clonotype was counted at least ten times. The chain joins TRBV29-1 to TRBJ2-1, with TRBD2 matching over 10 bases. Per the germline V gene, CDR1 is SQVTM and CDR2 is ANQGSEA. J lost 8 bases, V lost 7 bases, and 5 bases had no gene match. The CDR3 length is 12 residues. This CDR3 is CSETSGTHEQFF. The CDR3, as DNA: TGCAGCGAAACTAGCGGGACCCATGAGCAGTTCTTC.

This clonotype was observed at least ten times. The chain employs TRBV20-1 and TRBJ2-3, with 8 bases that match TRBD2. CDR1 DFQATT and CDR2 SNEGSKA come from the germline V gene (reference sequence). The V segment lost 6 bases and the J segment 6 bases; nucleotides outside the gene matches: 8. The CDR3 covers 13 residues. As DNA, the CDR3 is TGCAGTGCCCCCCGGGAGGGCTTTGATACGCAGTATTTT. Protein product: CSAPREGFDTQYF.

V is TRBV27 and J is TRBJ2-7; D gene uncertain. The CDR3 runs to 15 residues. Trimming took 5 bases from V and 4 from J, leaving 18 bases between them. Looked up from germline, CDR1 is MNHEY and CDR2 is SMNVEV (reference sequence). The CDR3 DNA is TGTGCCAGCAGTCCCGAGGCCCCGTACGGGTACGAGCAGTACGTC. Translation gives CASSPEAPYGYEQYV.